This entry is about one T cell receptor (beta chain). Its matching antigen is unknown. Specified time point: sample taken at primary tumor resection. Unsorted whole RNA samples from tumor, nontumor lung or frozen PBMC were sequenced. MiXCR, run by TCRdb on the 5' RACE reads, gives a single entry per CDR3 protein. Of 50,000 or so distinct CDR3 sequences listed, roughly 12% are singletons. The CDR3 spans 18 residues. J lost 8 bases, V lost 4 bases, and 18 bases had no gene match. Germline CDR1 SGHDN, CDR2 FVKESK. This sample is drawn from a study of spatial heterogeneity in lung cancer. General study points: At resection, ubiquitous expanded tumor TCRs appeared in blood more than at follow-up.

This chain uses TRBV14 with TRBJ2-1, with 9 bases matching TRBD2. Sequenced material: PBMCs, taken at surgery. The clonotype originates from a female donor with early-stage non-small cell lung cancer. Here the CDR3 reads CASSPHTLAGTSWYEQFF. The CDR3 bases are TGTGCCAGCAGCCCACACACTCTCGCCGGGACTAGCTGGTATGAGCAGTTCTTC.